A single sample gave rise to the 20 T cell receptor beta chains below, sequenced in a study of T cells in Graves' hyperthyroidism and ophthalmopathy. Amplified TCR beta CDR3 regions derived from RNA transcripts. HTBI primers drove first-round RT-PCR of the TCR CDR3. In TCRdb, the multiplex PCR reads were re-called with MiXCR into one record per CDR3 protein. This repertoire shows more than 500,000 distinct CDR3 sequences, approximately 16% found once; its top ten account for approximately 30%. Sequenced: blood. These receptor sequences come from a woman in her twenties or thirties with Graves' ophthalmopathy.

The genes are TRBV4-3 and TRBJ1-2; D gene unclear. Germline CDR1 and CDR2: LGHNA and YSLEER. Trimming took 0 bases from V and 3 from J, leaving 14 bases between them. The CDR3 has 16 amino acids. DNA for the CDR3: TGCGCCAGCAGCCAAGAACACCACCGATCCGACTATGGCTACACCTTC. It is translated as CASSQEHHRSDYGYTF.

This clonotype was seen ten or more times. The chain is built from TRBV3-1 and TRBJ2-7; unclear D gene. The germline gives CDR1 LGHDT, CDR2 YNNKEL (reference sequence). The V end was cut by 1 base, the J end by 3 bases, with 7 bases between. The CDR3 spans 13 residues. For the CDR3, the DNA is TGTGCCAGCAGCCAAGGGCGGAACTACGAGCAGTACTTC. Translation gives CASSQGRNYEQYF.

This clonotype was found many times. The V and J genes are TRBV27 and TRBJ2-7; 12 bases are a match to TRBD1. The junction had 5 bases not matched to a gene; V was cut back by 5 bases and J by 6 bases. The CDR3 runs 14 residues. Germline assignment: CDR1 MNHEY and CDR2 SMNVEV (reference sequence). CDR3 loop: CASSPGQGASEQYF. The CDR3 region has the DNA TGTGCCAGCAGTCCGGGACAGGGGGCATCCGAGCAGTACTTC.

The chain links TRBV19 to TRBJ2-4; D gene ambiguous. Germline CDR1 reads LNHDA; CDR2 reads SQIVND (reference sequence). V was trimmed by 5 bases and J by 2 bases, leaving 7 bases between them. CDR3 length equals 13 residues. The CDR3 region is CASSAEPKNIQYF. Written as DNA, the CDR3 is TGTGCCAGTAGTGCGGAGCCCAAAAACATTCAGTACTTC.

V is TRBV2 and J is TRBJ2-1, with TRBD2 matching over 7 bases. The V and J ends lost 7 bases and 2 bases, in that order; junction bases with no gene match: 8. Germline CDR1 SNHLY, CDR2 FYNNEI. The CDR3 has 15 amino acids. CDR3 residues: CASKERDGAYNEQFF. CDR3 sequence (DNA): TGTGCCAGCAAAGAGCGGGATGGGGCCTACAATGAGCAGTTCTTC.

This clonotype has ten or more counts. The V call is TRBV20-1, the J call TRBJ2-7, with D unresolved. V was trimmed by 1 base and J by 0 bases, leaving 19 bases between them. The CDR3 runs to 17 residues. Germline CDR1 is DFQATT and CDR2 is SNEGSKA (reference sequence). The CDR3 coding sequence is TGCAGTGCTAGAGGGTCGGATAGTGTCAAGATCTCCTACGAGCAGTACTTC. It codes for CSARGSDSVKISYEQYF.

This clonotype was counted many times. The CDR3 is CASGRAESAGELFF. The CDR3 coding sequence is TGTGCCAGCGGCCGGGCGGAGTCGGCCGGGGAGCTGTTTTTT. This chain joins TRBV7-2 and TRBJ2-2, with D uncertain. This CDR3 is 14 amino acids long. The germline V gene has CDR1 SGHTA and CDR2 FQGNSA. V shed 8 bases and J shed 6 bases, with 16 bases lying between them.

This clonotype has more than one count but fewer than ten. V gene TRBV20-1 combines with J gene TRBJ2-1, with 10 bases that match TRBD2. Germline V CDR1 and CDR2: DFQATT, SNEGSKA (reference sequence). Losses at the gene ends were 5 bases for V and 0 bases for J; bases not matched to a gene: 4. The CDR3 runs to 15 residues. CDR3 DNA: TGCAGTGCTCCTGCTAGCGGGAGCTCCTACAATGAGCAGTTCTTC. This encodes CSAPASGSSYNEQFF.

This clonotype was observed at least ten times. CDR3 residues: CASSEDSGRINQPQHF. The CDR3 bases are TGTGCCAGCAGTGAAGACTCGGGGAGAATCAATCAGCCCCAGCATTTT. The chain employs TRBV2 and TRBJ1-5; the D is unclear. Germline-derived CDR1 and CDR2 are SNHLY and FYNNEI. Between the trimmed V and J ends, which lost 1 base and 3 bases, there was a span of 13 bases. The CDR3 loop spans 16 amino acids.

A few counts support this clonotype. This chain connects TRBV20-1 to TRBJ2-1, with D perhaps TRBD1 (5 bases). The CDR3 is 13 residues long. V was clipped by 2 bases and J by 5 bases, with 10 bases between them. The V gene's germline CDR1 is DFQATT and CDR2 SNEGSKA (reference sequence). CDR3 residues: CSARQGMNNEQFF. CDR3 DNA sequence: TGCAGTGCTAGACAGGGAATGAACAATGAGCAGTTCTTC.

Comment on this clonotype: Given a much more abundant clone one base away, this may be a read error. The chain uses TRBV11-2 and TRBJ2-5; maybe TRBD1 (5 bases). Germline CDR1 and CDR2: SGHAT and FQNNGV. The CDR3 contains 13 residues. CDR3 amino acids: CAGSPGWQETQYF. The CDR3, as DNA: TGTGCCGGCAGCCCAGGGTGGCAAGAGACCCAGTACTTC.

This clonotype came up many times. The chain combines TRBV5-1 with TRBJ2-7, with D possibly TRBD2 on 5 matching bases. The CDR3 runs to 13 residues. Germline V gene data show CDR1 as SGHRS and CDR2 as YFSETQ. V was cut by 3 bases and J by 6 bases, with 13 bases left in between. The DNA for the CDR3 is TGCGCCAGCAGCTCACTAGAGGAGCCCGAGCAGTACTTC. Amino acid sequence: CASSSLEEPEQYF. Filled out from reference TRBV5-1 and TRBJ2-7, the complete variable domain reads KAGVTQTPRYLIKTRGQQVTLSCSPISGHRSVSWYQQTPGQGLQFLFEYFSETQRNKGNFPGRFSGRQFSNSRSEMNVSTLELGDSALYLCASSSLEEPEQYFGPGTRLTVT.

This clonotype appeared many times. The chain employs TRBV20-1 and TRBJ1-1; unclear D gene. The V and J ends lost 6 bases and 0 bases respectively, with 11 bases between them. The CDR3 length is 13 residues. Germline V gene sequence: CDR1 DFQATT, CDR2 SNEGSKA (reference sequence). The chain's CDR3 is CSAKGTLNTEAFF. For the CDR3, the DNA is TGCAGTGCCAAGGGCACACTGAACACTGAAGCTTTCTTT.

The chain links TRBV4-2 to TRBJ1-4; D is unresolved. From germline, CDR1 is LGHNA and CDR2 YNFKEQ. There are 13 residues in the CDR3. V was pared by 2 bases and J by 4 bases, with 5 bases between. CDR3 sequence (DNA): TGTGCCAGCAGCCAAAATGTTAATGAAAAACTGTTTTTT. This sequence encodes CASSQNVNEKLFF.

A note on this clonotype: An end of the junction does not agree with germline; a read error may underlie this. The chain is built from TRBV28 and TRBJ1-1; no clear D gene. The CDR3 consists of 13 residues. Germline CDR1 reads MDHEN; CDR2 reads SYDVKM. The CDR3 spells CAGSLWLNTEAFF. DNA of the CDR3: TGTGCCGGCAGTTTATGGCTAAACACTGAAGCTTTCTTT.

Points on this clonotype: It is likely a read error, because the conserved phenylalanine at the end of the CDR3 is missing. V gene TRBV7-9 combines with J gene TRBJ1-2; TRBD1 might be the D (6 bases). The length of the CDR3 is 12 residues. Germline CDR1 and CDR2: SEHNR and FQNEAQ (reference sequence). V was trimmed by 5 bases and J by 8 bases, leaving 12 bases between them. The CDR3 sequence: CASSLLGAGYTL. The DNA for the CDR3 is TGTGCCAGCAGCCTTTTGGGGGCGGGCTACACCCTC.

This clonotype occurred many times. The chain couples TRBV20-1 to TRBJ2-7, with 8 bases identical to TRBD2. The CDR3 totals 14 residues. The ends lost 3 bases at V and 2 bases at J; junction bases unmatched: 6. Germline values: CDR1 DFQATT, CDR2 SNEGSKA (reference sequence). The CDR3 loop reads CSARAGTSTYEQYF. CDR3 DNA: TGCAGTGCTAGGGCAGGGACTAGTACCTACGAGCAGTACTTC.

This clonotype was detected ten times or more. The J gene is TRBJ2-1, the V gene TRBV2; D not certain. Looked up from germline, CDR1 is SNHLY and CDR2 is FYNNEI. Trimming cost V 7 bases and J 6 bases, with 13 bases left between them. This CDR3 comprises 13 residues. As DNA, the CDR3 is TGTGCCAGCACCAGAGATCCCTTCAATGAGCAGTTCTTC. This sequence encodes CASTRDPFNEQFF. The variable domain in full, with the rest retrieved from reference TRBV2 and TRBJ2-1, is EPEVTQTPSHQVTQMGQEVILRCVPISNHLYFYWYRQILGQKVEFLVSFYNNEISEKSEIFDDQFSVERPDGSNFTLKIRSTKLEDSAMYFCASTRDPFNEQFFGPGTRLTVL.

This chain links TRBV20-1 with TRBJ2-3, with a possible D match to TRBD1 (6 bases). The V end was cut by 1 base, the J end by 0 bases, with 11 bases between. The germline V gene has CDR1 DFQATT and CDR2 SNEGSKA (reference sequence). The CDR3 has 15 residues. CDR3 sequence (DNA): TGCAGTGCTAGAGCTACAGGGTCTAGCACAGATACGCAGTATTTT. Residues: CSARATGSSTDTQYF.

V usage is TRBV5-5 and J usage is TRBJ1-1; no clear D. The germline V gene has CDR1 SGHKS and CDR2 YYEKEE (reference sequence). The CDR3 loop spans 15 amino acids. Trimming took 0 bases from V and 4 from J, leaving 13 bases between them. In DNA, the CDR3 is TGTGCCAGCAGCTTGGGGCCCCTAGGGAGCACTGAAGCTTTCTTT. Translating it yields CASSLGPLGSTEAFF. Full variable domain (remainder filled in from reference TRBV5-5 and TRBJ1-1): DAGVTQSPTHLIKTRGQQVTLRCSPISGHKSVSWYQQVLGQGPQFIFQYYEKEERGRGNFPDRFSARQFPNYSSELNVNALLLGDSALYLCASSLGPLGSTEAFFGQGTRLTVV.